The present entry profiles one T cell receptor beta chain with its context. The sample is drawn from a study of blood T cell repertoires in COVID-19. As for the study in general: Samples taken during acute and convalescent COVID-19 were collected in the United States, Italy and Spain. Sample material is recorded as cDNA or gDNA derived from T cells, B-cell-depleted T cells, or PBMCs.

The CDR3 totals 15 residues. Germline V CDR1 and CDR2: WSHSY, SAAADI. Trimming removed 6 bases from V and 2 bases from J; junction bases left unmatched: 7. Per the original methods: Estimates of nucleated cell counts were drawn from the amplification of reference gene primers. Libraries were prepared by immunoSEQ multiplex PCR; TCRdb keeps only in-frame clonotypes and omits some of them. V and J calls and clone size are copied from that table; D and trimming were computed from the DNA. Among hundreds of thousands of clones listed, about 88% were seen once. Cohorts were determined from participant-reported clinical history.

The receptor comes from a woman in her forties who had recovered from COVID-19. What was sequenced was PBMCs or T cells enriched from blood (not recorded which). The V and J genes are TRBV10-2 and TRBJ1-2, with 9 bases matching TRBD1. CDR3 DNA sequence: TGCGCCAGCAGGGATACAGGGGGCTCGAACTATGGCTACACCTTC. It codes for CASRDTGGSNYGYTF.